These 28 T cell receptor beta chains share one sample of origin, sequenced in a study of T cell changes during pregnancy in multiple sclerosis. The assay was immunoSEQ multiplex PCR, and TCRdb's table has in-frame clones only and misses some. The repertoire holds about 93,000 clones, with 85% to 95% as singletons. The sample in question was peripheral blood, obtained after pregnancy. Receptors originate from a female donor with multiple sclerosis, enrolled in a pregnancy study.

The chain joins TRBV5-4 to TRBJ2-7, with 10 bases fitting TRBD2. The CDR3 has 16 residues. The V gene end was trimmed by 4 bases and the J gene end by 2 bases; junction bases not matched to a gene: 9. The germline V gene encodes CDR1 SGHNT and CDR2 YYREEE (reference sequence). The CDR3 loop reads CASSPLASGGTYEQYF. DNA of the CDR3: TGTGCCAGCAGCCCCCTGGCTAGCGGGGGTACCTACGAGCAGTACTTC. The full variable domain, with the rest looked up from reference TRBV5-4 and TRBJ2-7, is ETGVTQSPTHLIKTRGQQVTLRCSSQSGHNTVSWYQQALGQGPQFIFQYYREEENGRGNFPPRFSGLQFPNYSSELNVNALELDDSALYLCASSPLASGGTYEQYFGPGTRLTVT.

The chain has TRBV6-5 and TRBJ2-3; 10 bases are shared with TRBD2. The ends lost 2 bases at V and 5 bases at J; junction bases unmatched: 7. The CDR3 loop spans 16 amino acids. Germline V CDR1 and CDR2: MNHEY, SVGAGI. CDR3 in amino acids: CASSYGASGSRDTQYF. The CDR3 DNA reads TGTGCCAGCAGTTACGGGGCTAGCGGGAGTCGAGATACGCAGTATTTT.

This chain uses TRBV7-9 with TRBJ1-5; D is unresolved. V shed 6 bases and J shed 3 bases, with 9 bases lying between them. Germline-derived CDR1 and CDR2 are SEHNR and FQNEAQ (reference sequence). The CDR3 is 13 residues long. The DNA for the CDR3 is TGTGCCAGCAGTAAATTAGACAATCAGCCCCAGCATTTT. This codes for CASSKLDNQPQHF.

The gene calls are TRBV5-1 and TRBJ2-5; TRBD1 matches 9 bases. The CDR3 contains 15 residues. V was clipped by 0 bases and J by 4 bases; unmatched bases: 4. Germline V gene lookup returns CDR1 SGHRS and CDR2 YFSETQ. CDR3 residues: CASSLGTGGGETQYF. Written as DNA, the CDR3 is TGCGCCAGCAGCTTGGGAACAGGGGGCGGAGAGACCCAGTACTTC. Full variable domain (outside the CDR3, taken from reference TRBV5-1 and TRBJ2-5): KAGVTQTPRYLIKTRGQQVTLSCSPISGHRSVSWYQQTPGQGLQFLFEYFSETQRNKGNFPGRFSGRQFSNSRSEMNVSTLELGDSALYLCASSLGTGGGETQYFGPGTRLLVL.

This chain uses TRBV5-1 with TRBJ2-3; 8 bases are a match to TRBD1. Germline values: CDR1 SGHRS, CDR2 YFSETQ. V shed 5 bases, J shed 1 base, and the junction held 3 bases outside the gene matches. The CDR3 spans 14 residues. For the CDR3, the DNA is TGCGCCAGCAGTCTGGACAGGGGCACAGATACGCAGTATTTT. This codes for CASSLDRGTDTQYF.

The chain recombines TRBV19 with TRBJ2-7, with TRBD1 matching over 9 bases. Germline CDR1 LNHDA, CDR2 SQIVND (reference sequence). The ends lost 4 bases at V and 4 bases at J; junction bases unmatched: 8. CDR3 length: 15 residues. CDR3 residues: CASSREVGTGYEQYF. As DNA, the CDR3 is TGTGCCAGTAGTAGAGAGGTAGGGACAGGGTACGAGCAGTACTTC.

In its sample, this clone was seen once. This chain joins TRBV7-6 and TRBJ2-1; TRBD2 agrees at 10 bases. The CDR3 extends over 17 amino acids. Germline V gene sequence: CDR1 SGHVS, CDR2 FNYEAQ. Unmatched junction bases numbered 3, after V lost 1 base and J lost 0 bases. The CDR3 loop reads CASSLGSGGASYNEQFF. CDR3 in DNA: TGTGCCAGCAGCTTAGGCAGCGGGGGGGCCTCCTACAATGAGCAGTTCTTC. The full variable domain, completed using reference TRBV7-6 and TRBJ2-1, is GAGVSQSPRYKVTKRGQDVALRCDPISGHVSLYWYRQALGQGPEFLTYFNYEAQQDKSGLPNDRFSAERPEGSISTLTIQRTEQRDSAMYRCASSLGSGGASYNEQFFGPGTRLTVL.

The chain couples TRBV19 to TRBJ1-2; 7 bases map to TRBD1. After removal of 4 bases from V and 4 bases from J, the junction contained 18 bases not matched to a gene. CDR3 length: 18 amino acids. Germline CDR1 reads LNHDA; CDR2 reads SQIVND (reference sequence). The CDR3 protein is CASSKDPPRDSTAYGYTF. CDR3 bases: TGTGCCAGTAGTAAAGACCCACCGCGGGACAGCACCGCCTATGGCTACACCTTC. The full variable domain, rest sourced from reference TRBV19 and TRBJ1-2, is DGGITQSPKYLFRKEGQNVTLSCEQNLNHDAMYWYRQDPGQGLRLIYYSQIVNDFQKGDIAEGYSVSREKKESFPLTVTSAQKNPTAFYLCASSKDPPRDSTAYGYTFGSGTRLTVV.

The chain recombines TRBV9 with TRBJ1-5; D unclear. The CDR3 covers 14 residues. The germline gives CDR1 SGDLS, CDR2 YYNGEE. V dropped 0 bases and J dropped 7 bases, with 11 bases sitting between them. DNA for the CDR3: TGTGCCAGCAGCGTAGAGGCAGGTGGGCAGCCCCAGCATTTT. This codes for CASSVEAGGQPQHF.

This chain uses TRBV5-4 with TRBJ2-2; D ambiguous. Germline-derived CDR1 and CDR2 are SGHNT and YYREEE (reference sequence). There are 15 residues in the CDR3. The germline V and J ends were trimmed by 4 bases and 1 base, with 11 bases remaining between them. The CDR3 nucleotides are TGTGCCAGCAGCGTCCCACTTGGGAACACCGGGGAGCTGTTTTTT. Residues: CASSVPLGNTGELFF.

The chain uses TRBV9 and TRBJ2-2; a possible D gene is TRBD1 (5 bases). V was pared by 0 bases and J by 6 bases, with 12 bases between. Germline lookup yields CDR1 SGDLS and CDR2 YYNGEE. The CDR3 runs 15 residues. The CDR3 spells CASSVVGQGPGELFF. DNA of the CDR3: TGTGCCAGCAGCGTAGTGGGTCAGGGCCCCGGGGAGCTGTTTTTT. Combining the CDR3 with reference TRBV9 and TRBJ2-2 gives the whole variable domain DSGVTQTPKHLITATGQRVTLRCSPRSGDLSVYWYQQSLDQGLQFLIQYYNGEERAKGNILERFSAQQFPDLHSELNLSSLELGDSALYFCASSVVGQGPGELFFGEGSRLTVL.

The chain employs TRBV19 and TRBJ2-7; 10 bases are a match to TRBD2. Per germline, CDR1 LNHDA and CDR2 SQIVND (reference sequence). V shed 4 bases and J 2 bases; nucleotides not matched to a gene: 5. This CDR3 is 15 amino acids long. The CDR3 protein is CASSTLAGAPYEQYF. CDR3 sequence (DNA): TGTGCCAGTAGTACCCTAGCGGGGGCCCCCTACGAGCAGTACTTC. Complete variable domain (other parts from reference TRBV19 and TRBJ2-7): DGGITQSPKYLFRKEGQNVTLSCEQNLNHDAMYWYRQDPGQGLRLIYYSQIVNDFQKGDIAEGYSVSREKKESFPLTVTSAQKNPTAFYLCASSTLAGAPYEQYFGPGTRLTVT.

The chain employs TRBV7-2 and TRBJ2-7; a weak D match, TRBD1 (5 bases). V was shortened by 1 base and J by 4 bases, with 11 bases between the two germline ends. Germline V gene sequence: CDR1 SGHTA, CDR2 FQGNSA. This CDR3 has 14 residues. Written as DNA, the CDR3 is TGTGCCAGCAGCTTAGGACAGACTTTATACGAGCAGTACTTC. Its protein product is CASSLGQTLYEQYF.

The chain uses TRBV30 and TRBJ2-7; 7 bases are shared with TRBD1. CDR1 is GTSNPN and CDR2 is SVGIG in the germline V gene (reference sequence). Trimming cost V 2 bases and J 0 bases; bases outside gene matches: 10. There are 16 residues in the CDR3. The CDR3 protein is CAWSRGTALTSYEQYF. The CDR3 DNA sequence: TGTGCCTGGAGTAGAGGGACAGCCTTAACCTCCTACGAGCAGTACTTC. Filled out from reference TRBV30 and TRBJ2-7, the complete variable domain reads SQTIHQWPATLVQPVGSPLSLECTVEGTSNPNLYWYRQAAGRGLQLLFYSVGIGQISSEVPQNLSASRPQDRQFILSSKKLLLSDSGFYLCAWSRGTALTSYEQYFGPGTRLTVT.

The chain carries TRBV30 and TRBJ1-3, with D maybe TRBD1 (5 bases). CDR1 is GTSNPN, CDR2 SVGIG, per germline (reference sequence). Trimming took 3 bases from V and 6 from J, leaving 18 bases between them. CDR3 length: 15 amino acids. CDR3 in DNA: TGTGCCTGGAGCTTGATGGGGGGGGTCCAAAACACCATATATTTT. This sequence encodes CAWSLMGGVQNTIYF.

The CDR3 loop reads CASSAGQNTDTQYF. Written as DNA, the CDR3 is TGCGCCAGCTCAGCGGGGCAGAACACAGATACGCAGTATTTT. The V and J genes are TRBV5-1 and TRBJ2-3, with 7 bases fitting TRBD2. This CDR3 is built from 14 residues. V dropped 7 bases and J dropped 2; count of bases not matched to a gene: 7. Germline V gives CDR1 SGHRS, CDR2 YFSETQ. Based on the CDR3 plus reference TRBV5-1 and TRBJ2-3, the full variable domain is KAGVTQTPRYLIKTRGQQVTLSCSPISGHRSVSWYQQTPGQGLQFLFEYFSETQRNKGNFPGRFSGRQFSNSRSEMNVSTLELGDSALYLCASSAGQNTDTQYFGPGTRLTVL.

V usage is TRBV7-6 and J usage is TRBJ2-2; D ambiguous. With 0 bases removed from V and 5 bases from J, the gap between germline ends came to 16 bases. This CDR3 has 17 residues. The germline V gene has CDR1 SGHVS and CDR2 FNYEAQ. In DNA, the CDR3 is TGTGCCAGCAGCTTAGCGTTGATCACATCCCCGACCGGGGAGCTGTTTTTT. Its translation is CASSLALITSPTGELFF.

The chain uses TRBV5-1 and TRBJ2-1; 12 bases map to TRBD2. The V gene's germline CDR1 is SGHRS and CDR2 YFSETQ. The CDR3 extends over 14 amino acids. Trimming at V came to 9 bases and at J to 7 bases, leaving 8 bases not matched to a gene. The chain's CDR3 is CATKTSGSRNEQFF. The CDR3 nucleotides read TGCGCCACCAAGACTAGCGGGAGCAGGAATGAGCAGTTCTTC. The full variable domain, completed using reference TRBV5-1 and TRBJ2-1, is KAGVTQTPRYLIKTRGQQVTLSCSPISGHRSVSWYQQTPGQGLQFLFEYFSETQRNKGNFPGRFSGRQFSNSRSEMNVSTLELGDSALYLCATKTSGSRNEQFFGPGTRLTVL.

This rearrangement joins TRBV2 to TRBJ1-1; perhaps TRBD1 as D (5 bases). This CDR3 has 14 amino acids. Germline assignment: CDR1 SNHLY and CDR2 FYNNEI. V lost 7 bases and J lost 3, with 15 bases in between. CDR3 sequence (DNA): TGTGCCAGCACGCGCAGGGTACGGGACACTGAAGCTTTCTTT. Its translation: CASTRRVRDTEAFF.

V usage is TRBV7-2 and J usage is TRBJ1-4; D might be TRBD1 (6 bases). Germline CDR1 reads SGHTA; CDR2 reads FQGNSA. The V and J ends lost 5 bases and 4 bases respectively, with 11 bases between them. The CDR3 has 14 amino acids. CDR3 sequence reads: CASSLTGYNEKLFF. CDR3 DNA sequence: TGTGCCAGCAGCCTGACAGGATATAATGAAAAACTGTTTTTT.

V and J are TRBV7-2 and TRBJ2-7; 8 bases match TRBD1. J lost 4 bases, V lost 2 bases, and 13 bases had no gene match. The germline V gene has CDR1 SGHTA and CDR2 FQGNSA. The CDR3 loop spans 17 amino acids. As DNA, the CDR3 is TGTGCCAGCAGCTTAAGGGTTCTGGACAGGGAAGGGTACGAGCAGTACTTC. Its translation is CASSLRVLDREGYEQYF.

DNA of the CDR3: TGTGCCAGCAGCCCGATCGGGAGCTCCTACAATGAGCAGTTCTTC. This gives the protein CASSPIGSSYNEQFF. The chain is built from TRBV7-2 and TRBJ2-1, with a weak D call TRBD2 (6 bases). The V gene's germline CDR1 is SGHTA and CDR2 FQGNSA. This CDR3 is built from 15 residues. Trimming shortened V by 5 bases and J by 0 bases, and 11 bases separated the two germline ends.

The J gene is TRBJ2-7, the V gene TRBV5-4; the match to TRBD1 covers 11 bases. This CDR3 region has 16 residues. CDR1 and CDR2 from the germline V gene are SGHNT and YYREEE (reference sequence). Unmatched junction bases numbered 10, after V lost 2 bases and J lost 6 bases. The CDR3 DNA is TGTGCCAGCAGCTTTGGGGCCGGGACAGGGGGTTCCGAGCAGTACTTC. Translating gives CASSFGAGTGGSEQYF.

The chain recombines TRBV7-2 with TRBJ2-7, with 9 nucleotides matching TRBD2. This CDR3 region has 16 residues. CDR1 is SGHTA and CDR2 is FQGNSA in the germline V gene. Trimming removed 1 base from V and 5 bases from J; junction bases left unmatched: 9. The CDR3 nucleotides are TGTGCCAGCAGCTTAGTGGCTAGCGGGACCGGCAACGAGCAGTACTTC. It encodes CASSLVASGTGNEQYF. Complete variable domain (other parts from reference TRBV7-2 and TRBJ2-7): GAGVSQSPSNKVTEKGKDVELRCDPISGHTALYWYRQSLGQGLEFLIYFQGNSAPDKSGLPSDRFSAERTGGSVSTLTIQRTQQEDSAVYLCASSLVASGTGNEQYFGPGTRLTVT.

The V call is TRBV7-6, the J call TRBJ2-7; 9 positions agree with TRBD2. Looked up from germline, CDR1 is SGHVS and CDR2 is FNYEAQ. The junction had 9 bases not matched to a gene; V was cut back by 1 base and J by 5 bases. This CDR3 is built from 16 residues. CDR3 protein: CASSLEGGGVLNEQYF. Here the CDR3 DNA reads TGTGCCAGCAGCTTAGAGGGCGGGGGGGTCCTTAACGAGCAGTACTTC.

The count of this clone is one. The gene calls are TRBV7-9 and TRBJ2-7; the D gene is possibly TRBD1 (5 bases). Deletions cut 3 bases from V and 2 bases from J, with 14 bases between. Germline CDR1 reads SEHNR; CDR2 reads FQNEAQ (reference sequence). CDR3 size: 15 residues. The CDR3 DNA reads TGTGCCAGCAGCTTCAGGGTTGACCTCCCCTACGAGCAGTACTTC. Its translation: CASSFRVDLPYEQYF. The entire variable domain, with the rest obtained from reference TRBV7-9 and TRBJ2-7, is as follows: DTGVSQNPRHKITKRGQNVTFRCDPISEHNRLYWYRQTLGQGPEFLTYFQNEAQLEKSRLLSDRFSAERPKGSFSTLEIQRTEQGDSAMYLCASSFRVDLPYEQYFGPGTRLTVT.

The J gene is TRBJ2-5, the V gene TRBV5-5; the match to TRBD1 covers 8 bases. The J segment lost 0 bases and the V segment lost 4 bases, leaving 8 bases of the junction unmatched. The CDR3 loop spans 16 amino acids. Germline assignment: CDR1 SGHKS and CDR2 YYEKEE (reference sequence). The CDR3 nucleotides are TGTGCCAGCAGCGCTGGACAGGGAACGAACCAAGAGACCCAGTACTTC. Residues: CASSAGQGTNQETQYF.

This chain uses TRBV9 with TRBJ1-1, with a weak D call TRBD1 (5 bases). Trimming shortened V by 0 bases and J by 3 bases, and 12 bases separated the two germline ends. CDR1 and CDR2 (germline): SGDLS, YYNGEE. This CDR3 region has 15 residues. This CDR3 is CASSVGFGGYTEAFF. The CDR3 DNA is TGTGCCAGCAGCGTAGGGTTCGGGGGTTACACTGAAGCTTTCTTT.